This entry concerns a single T cell receptor (beta chain). This sample stems from a study of blood T cell repertoires in COVID-19. Across the whole study: Spain, Italy and the United States supplied samples that represented acute and convalescent COVID-19. Nucleic acid was either cDNA or gDNA, and it came from T cells, B-cell-depleted T cells, or PBMCs.

Profiling relied on immunoSEQ multiplex PCR, and the TCRdb table lists in-frame clones only, not all of them. The sample consists of roughly 250,000 clones, approximately 86% of them appearing once. Participants reported their clinical history, and cohort assignment relied on those reports. The material sequenced was PBMCs or T cells enriched from blood (not recorded which). The sequence was collected from a woman aged 25 to 39 with acute COVID-19.

The CDR3 is CATSGDRAGYEQYF. Written as DNA, the CDR3 is TGTGCCACCAGCGGTGACAGGGCGGGCTACGAGCAGTACTTC. V gene TRBV15 combines with J gene TRBJ2-7, with TRBD1 matching over 7 bases. CDR3 length equals 14 residues. Trimming took 5 bases from V and 3 from J; bases not matched to a gene: 7. From germline, CDR1 is LNHNV and CDR2 YYDKDF (reference sequence).